This is a list of T cell receptor beta chains from one sample in a study of T-cell reconstitution after alpha-beta-depleted transplantation in children. From the PCR reads, TCRdb called clonotypes with MiXCR, one entry per CDR3 protein. The sample carries 700,000 to 950,000 distinct CDR3 sequences, approximately 15% recorded once. Source: PBMCs, mostly from graft donor cells, taken 360 days after TCRalphabeta/CD19-depleted stem cell transplant. All receptors come from a male patient aged 10 to 17 who had a stem cell transplant for acute lymphoblastic leukemia, so the T cells may come from the graft donor. Both conserved end residues are part of each CDR3. D genes are given only for firm matches. Clone size is not always given. Where it is, it says once, few, many or a class for expanded clones.

>few|14|NA|TRBJ2-1|TRBV6-2/TRBV6-3
TGTGCCAGCAGTTACTCGAGATTCTCGAATGAGCAGTTCTTC
CASSYSRFSNEQFF
>NA|18|TRBD1|TRBJ2-1|TRBV2
TGTGCCAGCAGTTCAACCGGGACAGGGCCTGCCGGCTACAATGAGCAGTTCTTC
CASSSTGTGPAGYNEQFF
>few|14|TRBD1|TRBJ1-2|TRBV27
TGTGCCAGCAGTTCGACAGGGGCCAACTATGGCTACACCTTC
CASSSTGANYGYTF
>few|14|NA|TRBJ1-2|TRBV7-2
TGTGCCAGCAGTCGCGACGGCATCCCATATGGCTACACCTTC
CASSRDGIPYGYTF
>NA|16|TRBD1|TRBJ1-5|TRBV4-2
TGTGCCAGCAGCCAATACAGGACAGGATCAGATCAGCCCCAGCATTTT
CASSQYRTGSDQPQHF
>NA|18|TRBD1|TRBJ1-2|TRBV14
TGTGCCAGCAGCCTGAAGGGACAGGGGGTTGGGGTTAACTATGGCTACACCTTC
CASSLKGQGVGVNYGYTF
>few|15|NA|TRBJ2-1|TRBV2
TGTGCCAGCAGTGGGGGGACCGATAATCCAAATGAGCAGTTCTTC
CASSGGTDNPNEQFF
>NA|15|NA|TRBJ2-4|TRBV9
TGTGCCAGCAGCGTAGAGGGGCTAGCCAAAAACATTCAGTACTTC
CASSVEGLAKNIQYF
>NA|20|TRBD2|TRBJ2-1|TRBV11-1
TGTGCCAGCAGCTTAGAGCCCGGACTAGCGGGAGAGTACACCTACAATGAGCAGTTCTTC
CASSLEPGLAGEYTYNEQFF
>NA|14|NA|TRBJ2-5|TRBV18
TGTGCCAGCTCACCGCACACCGGACAAGAGACCCAGTACTTC
CASSPHTGQETQYF
>NA|14|NA|TRBJ2-2|TRBV19
TGTGCCAGTAGTATAATGTCCCTCGACGGGGAGCTGTTTTTT
CASSIMSLDGELFF
>NA|15|TRBD1|TRBJ2-7|TRBV12-3/TRBV12-4
TGTGCCAGCAGGGGCCTCGGGACAGGGATTTACGAGCAGTACTTC
CASRGLGTGIYEQYF
>few|14|TRBD1|TRBJ2-5|TRBV12-3/TRBV12-4
TGTGCCAGCAGTCCCAACAGGGGCCCAGAGACCCAGTACTTC
CASSPNRGPETQYF
>few|13|NA|TRBJ2-5|TRBV10-3
TGTGCCATATCAGCCAGGCCGGGAGAGACCCAGTACTTC
CAISARPGETQYF
>many|13|NA|TRBJ1-5|TRBV6-5
TGTGCCAGCAGTTACTCGGAGAGTCAGCCCCAGCATTTT
CASSYSESQPQHF
>few|16|TRBD2|TRBJ2-1|TRBV11-2
TGTGCCAGCAGCCCACGGACTAGCGGGAGATCGTATGAGCAGTTCTTC
CASSPRTSGRSYEQFF
>many|13|NA|TRBJ2-1|TRBV24-1
TGTGCCGCCGGCCGTGGTTCCTACAATGAGCAGTTCTTC
CAAGRGSYNEQFF
>many|13|NA|TRBJ2-3|TRBV28
TGTGCCAGCAGTTTTGGAGGGAGCGATACGCAGTATTTT
CASSFGGSDTQYF
>many|12|NA|TRBJ2-2|TRBV12-3/TRBV12-4
TGTGCCAGCAGTTTATCGAACAGGAAGCTGTTTTTT
CASSLSNRKLFF
>NA|17|NA|TRBJ2-3|TRBV5-1
TGCGCCAGCAGCTCAGGCTTTGGCGGGGTCCTGGTTGATACGCAGTATTTT
CASSSGFGGVLVDTQYF
>few|17|NA|TRBJ2-1|TRBV27
TGTGCCAGCAGTTTATACCCGGGACAAAGCTCCTACAATGAGCAGTTCTTC
CASSLYPGQSSYNEQFF
>NA|15|NA|TRBJ2-1|TRBV7-3
TGTGCCAGCAGCTTGTGGTTTAGCTCCTACAATGAGCAGTTCTTC
CASSLWFSSYNEQFF
>NA|13|NA|TRBJ1-2|TRBV5-5
TGTGCCAGCAGCTTCTTTGGGAACTATGGCTACACCTTC
CASSFFGNYGYTF
>NA|13|NA|TRBJ1-5|TRBV6-1
TGTGCCACCTCGACAGTTAGCAATCAGCCCCAGCATTTT
CATSTVSNQPQHF
>NA|16|TRBD2|TRBJ2-1|TRBV27
TGTGCCAGCAGTTTTCGGCGCGGGAGCCCCCACAATGAGCAGTTCTTC
CASSFRRGSPHNEQFF
>NA|16|TRBD2|TRBJ2-1|TRBV29-1
TGCAGCGGCAAAAGCCCGGGACTAGCGGAATACAATGAGCAGTTCTTC
CSGKSPGLAEYNEQFF
>few|15|NA|TRBJ2-3|TRBV7-6
TGTGCCAGCAGCTTATCCACAGGGAAGTTTGATACGCAGTATTTT
CASSLSTGKFDTQYF
>few|14|TRBD2|TRBJ2-2|TRBV10-2
TGCGCCAGCCTACTAGCGGGTGAGACCGGGGAGCTGTTTTTT
CASLLAGETGELFF
>NA|17|NA|TRBJ1-6|TRBV4-1
TGCGCCAGCAGCCCCTTGGGGGACCTCTCCTATAATTCACCCCTCCACTTT
CASSPLGDLSYNSPLHF
>many|15|TRBD1|TRBJ2-3|TRBV7-9
TGTGCCAGCAGCGGACGACAGGGGGCAACAGATACGCAGTATTTT
CASSGRQGATDTQYF
>NA|14|NA|TRBJ2-7|TRBV7-9
TGTGCCAGCAGCTCGGCTCAGGACTCCTACGAGCAGTACTTC
CASSSAQDSYEQYF
>few|15|NA|TRBJ1-1|TRBV5-1
TGCGCCAGCAGCTTTGACGGGGCCGGGAACACTGAAGCTTTCTTT
CASSFDGAGNTEAFF
>NA|16|NA|TRBJ2-7|TRBV5-1
TGCGCCAGCAGCTTGGACTTCGGGTCCCCGTTCGGCGAGCAGTACTTC
CASSLDFGSPFGEQYF
>NA|15|TRBD1|TRBJ2-7|TRBV27
TGTGCCAGCAGTTTATCCGGGACAGGGTCCGGCGAGCAGTACTTC
CASSLSGTGSGEQYF
>NA|14|NA|TRBJ2-7|TRBV20-1
TGCAGTGCTCCCGCCCTAGTGGTCGGATACGAGCAGTACTTC
CSAPALVVGYEQYF
>NA|14|TRBD1|TRBJ1-1|TRBV12-3/TRBV12-4
TGTGCCAGCAGCCCCTCCACAGGGGTCGCTGAAGCTTTCTTT
CASSPSTGVAEAFF
>NA|13|NA|TRBJ2-1|TRBV12-3/TRBV12-4
TGTGCCAGCAGATACTCGGCCTACAATGAGCAGTTCTTC
CASRYSAYNEQFF
>few|14|NA|TRBJ2-1|TRBV7-9
TGTGCCAGCAACTTAGGAAGCTCCTACAATGAGCAGTTCTTC
CASNLGSSYNEQFF
>NA|14|NA|TRBJ2-1|TRBV7-9
TGTGCCACCGAGAGGGCGGGAACAAGGGAAGAGCAGTTCTTC
CATERAGTREEQFF
>few|16|NA|TRBJ2-5|TRBV11-2
TGTGCCAGCAGCTACACCATCGGGGCTCTCCAAGAGACCCAGTACTTC
CASSYTIGALQETQYF